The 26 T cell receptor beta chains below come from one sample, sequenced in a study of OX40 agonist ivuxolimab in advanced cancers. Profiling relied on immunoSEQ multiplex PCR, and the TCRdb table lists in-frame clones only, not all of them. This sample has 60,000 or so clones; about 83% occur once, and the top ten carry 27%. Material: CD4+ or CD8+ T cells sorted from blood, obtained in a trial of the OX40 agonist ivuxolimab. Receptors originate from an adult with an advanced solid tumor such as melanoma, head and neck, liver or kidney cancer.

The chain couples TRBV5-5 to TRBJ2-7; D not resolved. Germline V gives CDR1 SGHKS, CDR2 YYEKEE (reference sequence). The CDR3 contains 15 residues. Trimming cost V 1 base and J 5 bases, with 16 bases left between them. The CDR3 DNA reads TGTGCCAGCAGCTTGTATCCCTTCAGAACCGACGAGCAGTACTTC. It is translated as CASSLYPFRTDEQYF.

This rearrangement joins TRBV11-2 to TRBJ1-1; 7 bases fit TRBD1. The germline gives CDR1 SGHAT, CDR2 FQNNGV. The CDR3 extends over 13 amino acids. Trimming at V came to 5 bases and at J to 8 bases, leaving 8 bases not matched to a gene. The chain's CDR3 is CASSPDRLREAFF. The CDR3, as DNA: TGTGCCAGCAGCCCGGACAGGTTGAGGGAAGCTTTCTTT.

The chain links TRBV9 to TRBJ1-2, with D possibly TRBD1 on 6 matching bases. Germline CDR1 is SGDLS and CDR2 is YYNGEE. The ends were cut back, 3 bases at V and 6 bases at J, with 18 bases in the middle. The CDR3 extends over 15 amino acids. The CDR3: CASSEGVPTVDGYTF. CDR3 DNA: TGTGCCAGCAGCGAGGGGGTTCCGACAGTGGATGGCTACACCTTC.

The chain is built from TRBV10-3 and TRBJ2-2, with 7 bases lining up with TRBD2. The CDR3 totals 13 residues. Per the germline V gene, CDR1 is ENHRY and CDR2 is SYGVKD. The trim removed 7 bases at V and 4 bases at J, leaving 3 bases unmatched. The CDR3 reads CAITGGGTGELFF. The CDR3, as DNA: TGTGCCATCACGGGGGGAGGCACCGGGGAGCTGTTTTTT.

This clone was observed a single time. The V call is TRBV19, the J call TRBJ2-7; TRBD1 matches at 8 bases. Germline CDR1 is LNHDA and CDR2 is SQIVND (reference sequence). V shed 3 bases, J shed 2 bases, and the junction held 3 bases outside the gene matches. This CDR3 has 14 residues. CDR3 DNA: TGTGCCAGTAGTATTACCAGGGGGCCCTACGAGCAGTACTTC. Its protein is CASSITRGPYEQYF.

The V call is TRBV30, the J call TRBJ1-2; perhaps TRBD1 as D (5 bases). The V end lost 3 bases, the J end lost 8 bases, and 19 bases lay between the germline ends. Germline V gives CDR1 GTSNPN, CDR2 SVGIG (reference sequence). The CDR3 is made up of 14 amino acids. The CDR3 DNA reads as TGTGCCTGGAGCTCAACGGGGCGAATCCGGGGCTACACCTTC. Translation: CAWSSTGRIRGYTF.

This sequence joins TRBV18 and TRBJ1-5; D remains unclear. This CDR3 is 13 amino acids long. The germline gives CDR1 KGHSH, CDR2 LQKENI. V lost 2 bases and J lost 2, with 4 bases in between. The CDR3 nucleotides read TGTGCCAGCTCACCAGAGGGCAATCAGCCCCAGCATTTT. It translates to CASSPEGNQPQHF.

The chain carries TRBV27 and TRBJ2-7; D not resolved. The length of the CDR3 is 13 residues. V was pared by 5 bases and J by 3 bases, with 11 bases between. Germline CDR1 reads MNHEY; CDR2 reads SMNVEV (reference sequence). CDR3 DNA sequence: TGTGCCAGCAGTCCTCGGGCCGGCTACGAGCAGTACTTC. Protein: CASSPRAGYEQYF.

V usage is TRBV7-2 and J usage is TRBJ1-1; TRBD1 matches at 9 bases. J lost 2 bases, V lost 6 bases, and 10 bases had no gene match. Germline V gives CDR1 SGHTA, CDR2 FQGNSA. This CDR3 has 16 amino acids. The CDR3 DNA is TGTGCCAGCAGTCCTGGACAGGGGTTTGGAAACACTGAAGCTTTCTTT. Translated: CASSPGQGFGNTEAFF.

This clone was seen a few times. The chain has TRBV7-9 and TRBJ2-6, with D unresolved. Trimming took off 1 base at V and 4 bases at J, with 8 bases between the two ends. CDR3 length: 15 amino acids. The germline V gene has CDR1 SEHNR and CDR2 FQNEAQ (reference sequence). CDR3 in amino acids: CASSLDIDGANVLTF. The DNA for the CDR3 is TGTGCCAGCAGCTTAGACATTGACGGGGCCAACGTCCTGACTTTC.

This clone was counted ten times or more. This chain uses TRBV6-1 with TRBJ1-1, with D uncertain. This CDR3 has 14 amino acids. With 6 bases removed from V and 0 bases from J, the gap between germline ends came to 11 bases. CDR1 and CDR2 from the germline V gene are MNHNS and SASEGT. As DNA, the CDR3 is TGTGCCAGCAGAGAGACAAACCTGAACACTGAAGCTTTCTTT. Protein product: CASRETNLNTEAFF.

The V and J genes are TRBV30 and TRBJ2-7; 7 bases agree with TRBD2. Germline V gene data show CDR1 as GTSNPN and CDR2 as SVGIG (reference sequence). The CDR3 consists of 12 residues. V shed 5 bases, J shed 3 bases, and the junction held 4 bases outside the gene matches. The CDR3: CAWGSGNYEQYF. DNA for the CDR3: TGTGCCTGGGGGAGCGGGAACTACGAGCAGTACTTC.

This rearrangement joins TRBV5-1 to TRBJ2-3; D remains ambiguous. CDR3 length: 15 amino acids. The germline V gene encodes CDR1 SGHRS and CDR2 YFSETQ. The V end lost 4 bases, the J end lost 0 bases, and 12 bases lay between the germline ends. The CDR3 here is CASSTAGASTDTQYF. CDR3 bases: TGCGCCAGCAGCACCGCCGGCGCAAGCACAGATACGCAGTATTTT.

The CDR3 is CASSRRDSDGDGYTF. CDR3 nucleotide sequence: TGCGCCAGCAGCCGCAGGGACTCAGACGGAGATGGCTACACCTTC. V gene TRBV4-3 combines with J gene TRBJ1-2, with D possibly matching TRBD1 (5 bases). CDR1 LGHNA and CDR2 YSLEER come from the germline V gene. The CDR3 is made up of 15 amino acids. V was clipped by 4 bases and J by 6 bases, with 18 bases between them.

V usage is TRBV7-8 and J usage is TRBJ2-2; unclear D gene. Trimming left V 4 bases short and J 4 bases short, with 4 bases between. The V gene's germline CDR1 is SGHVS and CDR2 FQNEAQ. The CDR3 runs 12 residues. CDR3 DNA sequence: TGTGCCAGCAGCTCCGGCACCGGGGAGCTGTTTTTT. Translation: CASSSGTGELFF.

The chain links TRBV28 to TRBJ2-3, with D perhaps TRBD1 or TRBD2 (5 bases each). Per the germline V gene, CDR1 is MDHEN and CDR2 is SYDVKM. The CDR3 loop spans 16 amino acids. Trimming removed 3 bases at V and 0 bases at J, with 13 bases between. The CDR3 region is CASSLYAGTSTDTQYF. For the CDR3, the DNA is TGTGCCAGCAGTTTGTACGCAGGGACCAGCACAGATACGCAGTATTTT.

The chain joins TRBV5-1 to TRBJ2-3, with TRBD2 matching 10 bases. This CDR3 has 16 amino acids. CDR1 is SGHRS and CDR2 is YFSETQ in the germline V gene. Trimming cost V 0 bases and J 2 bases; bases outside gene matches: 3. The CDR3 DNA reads TGCGCCAGCAGCTTGGTAGCGGGAGGAAACACAGATACGCAGTATTTT. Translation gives CASSLVAGGNTDTQYF.

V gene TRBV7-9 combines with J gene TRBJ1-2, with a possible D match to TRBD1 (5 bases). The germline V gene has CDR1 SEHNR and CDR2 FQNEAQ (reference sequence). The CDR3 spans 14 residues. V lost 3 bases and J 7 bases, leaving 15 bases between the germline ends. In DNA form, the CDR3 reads TGTGCCAGCAGCTTCAAGGAAGTTAGGGGTGGCTACACCTTC. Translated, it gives CASSFKEVRGGYTF.

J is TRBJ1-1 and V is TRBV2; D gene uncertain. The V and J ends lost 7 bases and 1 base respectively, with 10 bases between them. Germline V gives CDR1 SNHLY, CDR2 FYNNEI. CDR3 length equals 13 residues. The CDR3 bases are TGTGCCAGCATTTATGGGCCGAACACTGAAGCTTTCTTT. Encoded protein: CASIYGPNTEAFF. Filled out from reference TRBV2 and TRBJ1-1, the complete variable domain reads EPEVTQTPSHQVTQMGQEVILRCVPISNHLYFYWYRQILGQKVEFLVSFYNNEISEKSEIFDDQFSVERPDGSNFTLKIRSTKLEDSAMYFCASIYGPNTEAFFGQGTRLTVV.

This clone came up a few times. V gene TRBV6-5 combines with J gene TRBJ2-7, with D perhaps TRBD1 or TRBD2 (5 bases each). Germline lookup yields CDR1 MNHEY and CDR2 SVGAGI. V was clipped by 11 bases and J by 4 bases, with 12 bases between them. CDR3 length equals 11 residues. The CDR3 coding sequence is TGTGCCGCAGCGGACAATTACGAGCAGTACTTC. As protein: CAAADNYEQYF.

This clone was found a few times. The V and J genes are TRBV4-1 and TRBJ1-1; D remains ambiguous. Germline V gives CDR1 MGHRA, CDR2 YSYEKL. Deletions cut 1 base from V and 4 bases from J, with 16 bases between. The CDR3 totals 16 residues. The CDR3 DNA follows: TGCGCCAGCAGCCAAGTCAATCTAGGGTTTAGCACTGAAGCTTTCTTT. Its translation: CASSQVNLGFSTEAFF.

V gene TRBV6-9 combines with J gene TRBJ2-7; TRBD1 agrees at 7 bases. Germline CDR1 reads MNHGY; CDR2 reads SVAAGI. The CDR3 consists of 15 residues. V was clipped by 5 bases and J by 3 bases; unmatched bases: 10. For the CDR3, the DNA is TGTGCCAGCAGTAAAACAGGGGCGACTTACTACGAGCAGTACTTC. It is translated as CASSKTGATYYEQYF.

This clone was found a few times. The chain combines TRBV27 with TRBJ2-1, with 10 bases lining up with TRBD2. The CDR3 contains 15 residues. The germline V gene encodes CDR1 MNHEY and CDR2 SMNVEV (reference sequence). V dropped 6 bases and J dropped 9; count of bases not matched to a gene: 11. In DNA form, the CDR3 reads TGTGCCAGCAGCTCCAGCGGGAGGGTCACGAGTGAGCAGTTCTTC. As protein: CASSSSGRVTSEQFF.

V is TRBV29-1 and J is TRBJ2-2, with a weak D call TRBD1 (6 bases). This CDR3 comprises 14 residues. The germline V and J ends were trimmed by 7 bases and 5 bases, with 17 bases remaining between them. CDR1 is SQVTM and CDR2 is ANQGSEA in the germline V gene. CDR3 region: CSASSWGQTGELFF. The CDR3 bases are TGCAGCGCCTCGTCATGGGGGCAAACCGGGGAGCTGTTTTTT.

The CDR3 nucleotides are TGTGCCAGCAGCAGAGCCATTAAGACCGCGCCCATGCAGTATTTT. Translation: CASSRAIKTAPMQYF. This chain uses TRBV11-2 with TRBJ2-3; D gene unclear. V was pared by 5 bases and J by 11 bases, with 23 bases between. This CDR3 comprises 15 residues. Germline V gene data show CDR1 as SGHAT and CDR2 as FQNNGV. Filled out from reference TRBV11-2 and TRBJ2-3, the complete variable domain reads EAGVAQSPRYKIIEKRQSVAFWCNPISGHATLYWYQQILGQGPKLLIQFQNNGVVDDSQLPKDRFSAERLKGVDSTLKIQPAKLEDSAVYLCASSRAIKTAPMQYFGPGTRLTVL.

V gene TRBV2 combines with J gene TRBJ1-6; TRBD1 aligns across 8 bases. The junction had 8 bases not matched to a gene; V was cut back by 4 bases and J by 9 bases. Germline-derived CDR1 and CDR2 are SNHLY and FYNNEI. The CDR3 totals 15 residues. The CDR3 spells CASSATTGVGSPLHF. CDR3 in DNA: TGTGCCAGCAGTGCCACGACAGGGGTTGGTTCACCCCTCCACTTT.